Listed here are 19 T cell receptor beta chains from one sample, sequenced in a study of blood T cell repertoires in COVID-19. Here immunoSEQ multiplex PCR was the method, and the copy in TCRdb shows in-frame clones only, minus some. Of over 120,000 clones listed, 75% to 85% are singletons. Sequencing was performed on peripheral blood. The receptors here all came from a man in his sixties with active or convalescent COVID-19.

The rearrangement uses TRBV29-1 and TRBJ1-4; weak D call: TRBD1 (6 bases). The CDR3 is 13 residues long. Germline lookup yields CDR1 SQVTM and CDR2 ANQGSEA. V shed 5 bases and J shed 8 bases, with 15 bases lying between them. This chain's CDR3 is CSVYGGRGEKLFF. The CDR3 region has the DNA TGCAGCGTTTACGGGGGGCGCGGGGAAAAACTGTTTTTT.

V usage is TRBV18 and J usage is TRBJ1-1, with 7 positions matching TRBD1. This CDR3 region has 16 residues. Germline V CDR1 and CDR2: KGHSH, LQKENI. V gave up 3 bases and J gave up 1 base; unmatched junction bases: 8. In nucleotides, the CDR3 is TGTGCCAGCTCACCTACGCAGGGGGGACCGAACACTGAAGCTTTCTTT. Protein product: CASSPTQGGPNTEAFF.

The chain employs TRBV5-1 and TRBJ1-1; 8 bases agree with TRBD1. With V trimmed by 3 bases and J by 4 bases, 8 bases remained unmatched. The CDR3 sequence is 15 residues long. Per the germline V gene, CDR1 is SGHRS and CDR2 is YFSETQ. The CDR3 region is CASSSPGGTFTEAFF. DNA of the CDR3: TGCGCCAGCAGCTCCCCAGGGGGCACGTTCACTGAAGCTTTCTTT.

This chain links TRBV19 with TRBJ2-2, with 9 bases aligning to TRBD1. The CDR3 has 15 amino acids. Germline values: CDR1 LNHDA, CDR2 SQIVND (reference sequence). Trimming at V came to 6 bases and at J to 3 bases, leaving 5 bases not matched to a gene. The CDR3 DNA follows: TGTGCCAGTAGAACGGACAGGGGCGACACCGGGGAGCTGTTTTTT. Protein: CASRTDRGDTGELFF.

This clone was observed once. V is TRBV18 and J is TRBJ2-1, with 9 bases matching TRBD1. The length of the CDR3 is 15 residues. Germline loops: CDR1 KGHSH, CDR2 LQKENI. J was trimmed by 4 bases and V by 1 base; bases with no gene match: 2. CDR3 in DNA: TGTGCCAGCTCACCACGGGACAGGGCATACAATGAGCAGTTCTTC. Amino acid sequence: CASSPRDRAYNEQFF.

This chain links TRBV11-3 with TRBJ1-4; D might be TRBD1 (5 bases). Germline V CDR1 and CDR2: SGHNT, YENEEA. CDR3 length: 14 amino acids. V lost 5 bases, J lost 5 bases, and 12 bases lay in between. The CDR3 here is CASSPTDLNEKLFF. The CDR3, as DNA: TGTGCCAGCAGCCCGACAGACCTCAATGAAAAACTGTTTTTT. Complete variable domain (other parts from reference TRBV11-3 and TRBJ1-4): EAGVVQSPRYKIIEKKQPVAFWCNPISGHNTLYWYLQNLGQGPELLIRYENEEAVDDSQLPKDRFSAERLKGVDSTLKIQPAELGDSAVYLCASSPTDLNEKLFFGSGTQLSVL.

This chain uses TRBV3-1 (or the pseudogene TRBV3-2) with TRBJ1-2; 8 bases agree with TRBD1. Germline V gene lookup returns CDR1 LGHDT and CDR2 YNNKEL (reference sequence). Trimming took 1 base from V and 4 from J; bases not matched to a gene: 2. The CDR3 is 14 amino acids. Here the CDR3 reads CASSQGTGSYGYTF. DNA for the CDR3: TGTGCCAGCAGCCAAGGGACAGGGTCCTATGGCTACACCTTC.

The chain combines TRBV27 with TRBJ2-1, with 8 positions matching TRBD2. This CDR3 spans 17 amino acids. The J segment lost 7 bases and the V segment lost 0 bases, leaving 11 bases of the junction unmatched. The germline gives CDR1 MNHEY, CDR2 SMNVEV (reference sequence). The CDR3 DNA reads as TGTGCCAGCAGTTTATCGGTTCCCAGCGGGAGTGAGAATGAGCAGTTCTTC. Its translation: CASSLSVPSGSENEQFF.

This sequence joins TRBV5-4 and TRBJ1-3; TRBD1 matches 7 bases. Germline values: CDR1 SGHNT, CDR2 YYREEE (reference sequence). The J segment lost 3 bases and the V segment lost 3 bases, leaving 9 bases of the junction unmatched. The CDR3 covers 16 residues. CDR3 sequence (DNA): TGTGCCAGCAGCTCAATGACAGGGATAGGTGGAAACACCATATATTTT. It codes for CASSSMTGIGGNTIYF.

The chain couples TRBV10-1 to TRBJ2-5; a weak D match, TRBD2 (6 bases). Trimming shortened V by 5 bases and J by 5 bases, and 12 bases separated the two germline ends. CDR1 and CDR2 from the germline V gene are WNHNN and SYGVQD (reference sequence). The CDR3 extends over 13 amino acids. The DNA for the CDR3 is TGCGCCAGCAGTTATGGGGGGAGTGAGACCCAGTACTTC. Translating gives CASSYGGSETQYF.

The chain recombines TRBV3-1 (or the pseudogene TRBV3-2) with TRBJ2-7, with no clear D. Trimming removed 0 bases from V and 4 bases from J, with 7 bases in between. The germline V gene has CDR1 LGHDT and CDR2 YNNKEL (reference sequence). The CDR3 totals 13 residues. CDR3 in amino acids: CASSQESWYEQYF. CDR3 nucleotides: TGTGCCAGCAGCCAAGAGAGTTGGTACGAGCAGTACTTC.

The sample holds a few counts of this clone. Here the CDR3 DNA reads TGTGCCAGCAGCAAAGAGAACACGGGGGTTACTGAAGCTTTCTTT. Amino acids: CASSKENTGVTEAFF. The chain couples TRBV21-1 to TRBJ1-1. TRBV21-1 has pseudogene status. This CDR3 region has 15 residues.

V and J are TRBV6-5 and TRBJ2-7; 9 bases fit TRBD1. Germline CDR1 is MNHEY and CDR2 is SVGAGI. There are 14 residues in the CDR3. With 5 bases clipped from V and 5 bases from J, the junction kept 7 bases outside the gene matches. The CDR3 nucleotides read TGTGCCAGCAGTACCCGGACAGGGGAAAACGAGCAGTACTTC. This sequence encodes CASSTRTGENEQYF.

CDR3 nucleotides: TGTGCCAGCAGTCAAGGAGGTGGACAGCCCCAGCATTTT. Translation gives CASSQGGGQPQHF. The gene calls are TRBV12-3 or TRBV12-4 and TRBJ1-5; no firm D call. V lost 5 bases, J lost 7 bases, and 12 bases lay in between. This CDR3 spans 13 amino acids.

The chain carries TRBV6-2 or TRBV6-3 and TRBJ2-7, with 8 bases that match TRBD1. V lost 6 bases and J lost 6; bases outside the gene matches: 13. The CDR3 contains 15 residues. The germline gives CDR1 MNHEY, CDR2 SVGEGT. The CDR3 loop is CASSTFGQGMGEQYV. The CDR3 DNA reads as TGTGCCAGCAGCACGTTCGGACAGGGTATGGGCGAGCAGTACGTC.

The V gene is TRBV15, the J gene TRBJ1-2, with 7 positions matching TRBD1. Germline lookup yields CDR1 LNHNV and CDR2 YYDKDF (reference sequence). Trimming took 0 bases from V and 4 from J; bases not matched to a gene: 5. The CDR3 consists of 15 residues. This CDR3 reads CATSRDRGLLYGYTF. In nucleotides, the CDR3 is TGTGCCACCAGCAGAGATAGGGGGCTCCTCTATGGCTACACCTTC.

The CDR3 spells CASSLVPGVGSEQFF. In nucleotides, the CDR3 is TGTGCCAGCAGCTTAGTTCCGGGAGTCGGGAGTGAGCAGTTCTTC. The V and J genes are TRBV7-2 and TRBJ2-1; D may be TRBD2 (6 bases). The V gene's germline CDR1 is SGHTA and CDR2 FQGNSA. V dropped 1 base and J dropped 9 bases, with 16 bases sitting between them. The CDR3 spans 15 residues.

V is TRBV12-3 or TRBV12-4 and J is TRBJ1-2; 7 nucleotides agree with TRBD1. The CDR3 is 12 residues long. The V segment lost 10 bases and the J segment 4 bases; nucleotides outside the gene matches: 6. CDR3 region: CATLQGSYGYTF. CDR3 nucleotides: TGTGCCACCCTACAGGGGAGCTATGGCTACACCTTC.

CDR3 sequence (DNA): TGTGCCAGCAGCTCGAGAAGGACAGGACTAGCCAAAAACATTCAGTACTTC. Translating it yields CASSSRRTGLAKNIQYF. The V gene is TRBV13, the J gene TRBJ2-4, with 7 bases that match TRBD1. V lost 4 bases and J lost 0; bases outside the gene matches: 9. The V gene's germline CDR1 is PRHDT and CDR2 FYEKMQ (reference sequence). This CDR3 is 17 amino acids long. Supplemented by reference TRBV13 and TRBJ2-4, the full variable domain reads AAGVIQSPRHLIKEKRETATLKCYPIPRHDTVYWYQQGPGQDPQFLISFYEKMQSDKGSIPDRFSAQQFSDYHSELNMSSLELGDSALYFCASSSRRTGLAKNIQYFGAGTRLSVL.